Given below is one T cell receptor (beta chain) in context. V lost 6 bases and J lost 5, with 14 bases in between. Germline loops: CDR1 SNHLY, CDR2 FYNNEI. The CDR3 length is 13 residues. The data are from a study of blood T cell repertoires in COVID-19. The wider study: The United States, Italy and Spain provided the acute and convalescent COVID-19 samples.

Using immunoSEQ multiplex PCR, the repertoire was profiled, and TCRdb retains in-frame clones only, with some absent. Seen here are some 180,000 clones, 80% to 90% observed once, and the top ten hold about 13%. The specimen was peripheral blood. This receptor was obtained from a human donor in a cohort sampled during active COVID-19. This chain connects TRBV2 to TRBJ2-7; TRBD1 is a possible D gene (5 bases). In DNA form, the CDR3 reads TGTGCCAGCAGCCTCAGGGTCGTCCACGAGCAGTACTTC. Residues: CASSLRVVHEQYF. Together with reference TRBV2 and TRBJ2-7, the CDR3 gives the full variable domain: EPEVTQTPSHQVTQMGQEVILRCVPISNHLYFYWYRQILGQKVEFLVSFYNNEISEKSEIFDDQFSVERPDGSNFTLKIRSTKLEDSAMYFCASSLRVVHEQYFGPGTRLTVT.